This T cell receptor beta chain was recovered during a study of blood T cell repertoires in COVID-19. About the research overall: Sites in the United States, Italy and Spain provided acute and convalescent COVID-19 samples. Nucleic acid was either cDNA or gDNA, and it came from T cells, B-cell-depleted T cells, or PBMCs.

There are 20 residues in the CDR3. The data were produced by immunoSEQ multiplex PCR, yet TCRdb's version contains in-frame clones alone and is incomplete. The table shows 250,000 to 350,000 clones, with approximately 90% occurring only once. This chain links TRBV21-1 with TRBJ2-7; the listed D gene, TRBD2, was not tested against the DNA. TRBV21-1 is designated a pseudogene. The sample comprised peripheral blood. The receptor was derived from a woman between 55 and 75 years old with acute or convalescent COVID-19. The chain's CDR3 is CASSKESRSGREGRSYEQYF. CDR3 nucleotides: TGTGCCAGCAGCAAAGAGAGCCGTTCGGGGCGGGAGGGCCGTAGTTACGAGCAGTACTTC.